These T cell receptor beta chains were read from a single sample in a study of technical replicates of blood from a few donors. The method was immunoSEQ multiplex PCR; TCRdb's version includes in-frame clones alone and lacks a portion of them. The sample contains about 79,000 clones, about nine tenths of which appear only once. Sequenced input: T cells isolated from PBMCs. The receptors were gathered from a human donor in good health. Some clones in this sample may be carry-over from other donors' samples. The CDR3 runs from the conserved cysteine through the conserved F or W. D genes are given only for firm matches. Expanded clones are given a class, and other clones once, few, many or no size at all.

d_call	j_call	v_call	clone_size	cdr3_aa	cdr3_nt
TRBD1	TRBJ2-7	TRBV28	.	CASHFAGTGEHEQYF	TGTGCCAGCCACTTCGCCGGGACAGGGGAACACGAGCAGTACTTC
.	TRBJ1-1	TRBV30	.	CAVSPGHGNTEAFF	TGTGCCGTCTCGCCGGGACATGGGAACACTGAAGCTTTCTTT
TRBD2	TRBJ2-1	TRBV18	.	CASSKGLAGVREQFF	TGTGCCAGCTCAAAGGGACTAGCGGGAGTTCGGGAGCAGTTCTTC
TRBD1	TRBJ2-7	TRBV2	.	CASSDDRELTYEQYF	TGTGCCAGCAGCGATGACAGGGAACTTACCTACGAGCAGTACTTC
TRBD1	TRBJ2-7	TRBV5-4	once	CASSSGTGRYEQYF	TGTGCCAGCAGCTCCGGGACAGGGAGATACGAGCAGTACTTC
TRBD2	TRBJ2-2	TRBV9	.	CASSALAGPNTGELFF	TGTGCCAGCAGCGCCCTAGCGGGGCCGAACACCGGGGAGCTGTTTTTT
.	TRBJ1-2	TRBV29-1	.	CSVEDLGGARGYTF	TGCAGCGTTGAAGATCTAGGGGGGGCAAGGGGCTACACCTTC
.	TRBJ1-5	TRBV28	.	CASSLGQPQHF	TGTGCCAGCAGTTTAGGCCAGCCCCAGCATTTT
.	TRBJ2-7	TRBV5-1	few	CASSSPTKYEQYF	TGCGCCAGCAGCTCCCCCACTAAATACGAGCAGTACTTC
.	TRBJ2-7	TRBV7-5	once	CVRSLKGVLAGKWDLNYEQYF	TGTGTCAGAAGCTTAAAAGGGGTATTAGCGGGAAAGTGGGACTTAAACTACGAGCAGTACTTC
.	TRBJ2-7	TRBV7-2	.	CASSQLDRSSYEQYF	TGTGCCAGCAGCCAACTCGACAGGAGCTCCTACGAGCAGTACTTC
TRBD1	TRBJ1-2	TRBV11-3	.	CASSLGDSHDGYTF	TGTGCCAGCAGCTTAGGGGACAGCCACGATGGCTACACCTTC
.	TRBJ2-1	TRBV6-6	.	CASSPLPGFGLYEQFF	TGTGCCAGCAGCCCGTTACCGGGGTTCGGACTCTATGAGCAGTTCTTC
TRBD2	TRBJ2-2	TRBV14	.	CASSPLRGLAPRELFF	TGTGCCAGCAGCCCCCTACGGGGACTAGCGCCTAGAGAGCTGTTTTTT
TRBD2	TRBJ2-3	TRBV19	.	CASNIRGLAADTQYF	TGTGCCAGTAATATCAGGGGACTAGCGGCAGATACGCAGTATTTT
.	TRBJ1-1	TRBV28	.	CASSSERLLGAFF	TGTGCCAGCAGTTCCGAACGGTTACTCGGTGCTTTCTTT
TRBD2	TRBJ2-3	TRBV13	.	CASSLGLSGVPTDTQYF	TGTGCCAGCAGCTTAGGCCTTAGCGGGGTTCCCACAGATACGCAGTATTTT
TRBD1	TRBJ1-4	TRBV29-1	.	CSAYGTGNEKLFF	TGCAGCGCCTACGGGACAGGCAATGAAAAACTGTTTTTT
TRBD1	TRBJ2-3	TRBV2	.	CATGQGAYTQYF	TGTGCCACTGGACAGGGGGCTTATACGCAGTATTTT
TRBD2	TRBJ2-7	TRBV10-3	few	CAITQGLESYEQYF	TGTGCCATCACTCAAGGACTAGAGTCTTACGAGCAGTACTTC
.	TRBJ2-7	TRBV7-2	.	CASSFSSSYEQYF	TGTGCCAGCAGCTTTTCTAGCTCCTACGAGCAGTACTTC
.	TRBJ1-2	TRBV11-2	.	CASSLSTGDGGYTF	TGTGCCAGCAGCTTAAGTACGGGGGATGGGGGCTACACCTTC
.	TRBJ1-1	TRBV5-6	few	CASSLLTQFDTEAFF	TGTGCCAGCAGCTTGCTTACCCAGTTTGACACTGAAGCTTTCTTT
.	TRBJ1-1	TRBV7-8	.	CASSRLSVSGTEAFF	TGTGCCAGCAGCCGCCTTTCGGTTAGCGGAACTGAAGCTTTCTTT
.	TRBJ2-7	TRBV5-1	few	CASSLSGNGYEQYF	TGCGCCAGCAGCTTGTCGGGAAATGGCTACGAGCAGTACTTC
.	TRBJ2-1	TRBV7-8	.	CASSLQGSSYNEQFF	TGTGCCAGCAGCTTACAGGGGAGCTCCTACAATGAGCAGTTCTTC
TRBD2	TRBJ2-4	TRBV9	.	CASSVVASGSQNIQYF	TGTGCCAGCAGCGTAGTGGCTAGCGGGAGTCAAAACATTCAGTACTTC
.	TRBJ1-6	TRBV2	.	CASSETYNSPLHF	TGTGCCAGCAGTGAAACATATAATTCACCCCTCCACTTT
.	TRBJ1-2	TRBV6-1	.	CASSDFLGYTF	TGTGCCAGCAGTGACTTTCTAGGCTACACCTTC
.	TRBJ1-5	TRBV2	.	CASNPGSNQPQHF	TGTGCCAGCAACCCAGGGTCTAATCAGCCCCAGCATTTT
.	TRBJ2-7	TRBV5-1	.	CASSSGPTYEQYF	TGCGCCAGCAGCTCAGGTCCGACCTACGAGCAGTACTTC
.	TRBJ2-2	TRBV12-5	.	CASGSRFTGELFF	TGTGCTAGTGGCTCACGGTTCACCGGGGAGCTGTTTTTT
TRBD1	TRBJ1-5	TRBV19	.	CASRIDREGNQPQHF	TGTGCCAGTAGGATCGACAGGGAAGGCAATCAGCCCCAGCATTTT
.	TRBJ1-5	TRBV6-5	.	CASSYSRYGNQPQHF	TGTGCCAGCAGTTACTCGCGATATGGCAATCAGCCCCAGCATTTT
TRBD2	TRBJ2-7	TRBV18	.	CASSSVAGVLYEQYF	TGTGCCAGCTCATCCGTAGCGGGAGTTTTATACGAGCAGTACTTC
.	TRBJ1-2	TRBV4-1	.	CASSQGSDYGYTF	TGCGCCAGCAGCCAAGGGTCGGACTATGGCTACACCTTC
.	TRBJ1-2	TRBV27	.	CASAWDKNYGYTF	TGTGCCAGCGCATGGGACAAGAACTATGGCTACACCTTC
TRBD2	TRBJ2-7	TRBV5-6	.	CASSLAQGLAIYEQYF	TGTGCCAGCAGCTTGGCTCAGGGACTAGCCATCTACGAGCAGTACTTC
.	TRBJ2-3	TRBV18	.	CASSALLDPYTQYF	TGTGCCAGCTCAGCTCTTCTAGATCCCTATACGCAGTATTTT
.	TRBJ2-1	TRBV5-1	.	CASSLAGNEQFF	TGCGCCAGCAGCTTAGCGGGCAATGAGCAGTTCTTC
.	TRBJ2-1	TRBV12-5	.	CASGLDFHEQFF	TGTGCTAGTGGTTTGGACTTCCATGAGCAGTTCTTC
.	TRBJ1-5	TRBV28	.	CASSFQGGNQPQHF	TGTGCCAGCAGTTTCCAAGGAGGCAATCAGCCCCAGCATTTT
TRBD1	TRBJ2-2	TRBV10-3	.	CATGTGSSGELFF	TGTGCCACCGGGACAGGGAGTTCCGGGGAGCTGTTTTTT
.	TRBJ2-7	TRBV20-1	.	CSAYYYEQYF	TGCAGTGCTTATTACTACGAGCAGTACTTC
.	TRBJ2-2	TRBV5-1	.	CASSLTELEAGELFF	TGCGCCAGCAGCTTAACGGAGTTGGAGGCCGGGGAGCTGTTTTTT
TRBD1	TRBJ1-1	TRBV5-5	.	CASSGNQGAVTEAFF	TGTGCCAGCAGCGGAAACCAGGGGGCTGTCACTGAAGCTTTCTTT
.	TRBJ1-1	TRBV7-7	.	CASSDQVNTEAFF	TGTGCTAGCAGCGACCAGGTGAACACTGAAGCTTTCTTT
.	TRBJ2-5	TRBV11-2	.	CASSFGHKETQYF	TGTGCCAGCAGCTTCGGACATAAAGAGACCCAGTACTTC
.	TRBJ2-3	TRBV15	.	CATSRDRGYTQYF	TGTGCCACCAGCAGAGATCGGGGATATACGCAGTATTTT
TRBD1	TRBJ2-5	TRBV7-8	.	CASSPQGAIIETQYF	TGTGCCAGCAGCCCACAGGGGGCAATTATAGAGACCCAGTACTTC
.	TRBJ2-7	TRBV5-1	.	CASSLDGGYYEQYF	TGCGCCAGCAGCCTGGACGGGGGTTACTACGAGCAGTACTTC
.	TRBJ1-1	TRBV2	.	CASSREGNTEAFF	TGTGCCAGCAGCCGGGAGGGGAACACTGAAGCTTTCTTT
TRBD1	TRBJ1-3	TRBV5-4	.	CASSPRTGGNTIYF	TGTGCCAGCAGCCCTCGGACAGGGGGAAACACCATATATTTT
.	TRBJ2-2	TRBV5-3	.	CAHPEERVDTGELFF	TGTGCCCACCCGGAGGAGAGGGTGGACACCGGGGAGCTGTTTTTT
TRBD1	TRBJ2-1	TRBV5-1	.	CASSLGQGEQFF	TGCGCCAGCAGCTTGGGACAGGGTGAGCAGTTCTTC
.	TRBJ2-1	TRBV28	.	CASSSLSWASEQFF	TGTGCCAGCAGTTCCCTCTCGTGGGCGTCTGAGCAGTTCTTC
.	TRBJ2-7	TRBV4-1	once	CASSQEVALVTYEQYF	TGCGCCAGCAGCCAAGAGGTAGCACTAGTAACCTACGAGCAGTACTTC
.	TRBJ1-1	TRBV9	.	CASSVRGTEAFF	TGTGCCAGCAGCGTCCGGGGCACTGAAGCTTTCTTT
TRBD2	TRBJ2-7	TRBV5-1	.	CASSLDRREYEQYF	TGCGCCAGCAGCTTGGACAGGCGGGAGTACGAGCAGTACTTC